The rows below give T cell receptor beta chains drawn from one sample of a study of OX40 agonist ivuxolimab in advanced cancers. Sequenced by immunoSEQ multiplex PCR; TCRdb stores in-frame clones only, minus some. The profile shows around 37,000 clones, approximately 90% of them singletons. Sequencing was performed on CD4+ or CD8+ T cells sorted from blood, taken in a trial of the OX40 agonist ivuxolimab. Every receptor here comes from an adult with an advanced solid tumor such as melanoma, head and neck, liver or kidney cancer. CDR3s include the opening cysteine and the closing phenylalanine or tryptophan. D genes are given only for firm matches. Not every row has a clone size; where given, it reads once, few, many or a size class.

v_call: TRBV4-1; clone_size: few; d_call: -; j_call: TRBJ2-7; cdr3_nt: TGCGCCAGCACCCCGATGGTGGGCCTGAGCTCCTACGAGCAGTACTTC; cdr3_aa: CASTPMVGLSSYEQYF
v_call: TRBV19; clone_size: -; d_call: -; j_call: TRBJ1-2; cdr3_nt: TGTGCCAGTAGTACGGGCCCGGGCTACACCTTC; cdr3_aa: CASSTGPGYTF
v_call: TRBV28; clone_size: -; d_call: TRBD2; j_call: TRBJ2-1; cdr3_nt: TGTGCCAGCAGTTCTCGGACTAGCGGGAGTTACGGTGAGCAGTTCTTC; cdr3_aa: CASSSRTSGSYGEQFF
v_call: TRBV27; clone_size: -; d_call: -; j_call: TRBJ1-2; cdr3_nt: TGTGCCAGCAGTTTAATTGGGGGGGATGGCTACACCTTC; cdr3_aa: CASSLIGGDGYTF
v_call: TRBV18; clone_size: -; d_call: TRBD2; j_call: TRBJ2-3; cdr3_nt: TGTGCCAGCTCACCACGGCCGCTAGCGGAGACGTTCACAGATACGCAGTATTTT; cdr3_aa: CASSPRPLAETFTDTQYF
v_call: TRBV5-1; clone_size: -; d_call: -; j_call: TRBJ1-2; cdr3_nt: TGCGCCAGCAGCTACTCAGGGGTGGCCTATGGCTACACCTTC; cdr3_aa: CASSYSGVAYGYTF
v_call: TRBV11-3; clone_size: -; d_call: -; j_call: TRBJ1-1; cdr3_nt: TGTGCCAGCAAAAACGTGGAGGGGTTGAACACTGAAGCTTTCTTT; cdr3_aa: CASKNVEGLNTEAFF
v_call: TRBV19; clone_size: -; d_call: TRBD1; j_call: TRBJ2-5; cdr3_nt: TGTGCCAGTAGTCCTGGGACAGGGAGGGGTGAGACCCAGTACTTC; cdr3_aa: CASSPGTGRGETQYF
v_call: TRBV7-6; clone_size: -; d_call: -; j_call: TRBJ2-7; cdr3_nt: TGTGCCAGCAGCCCCCCTGGGTCCTACGAGCAGTACTTC; cdr3_aa: CASSPPGSYEQYF
v_call: TRBV9; clone_size: -; d_call: -; j_call: TRBJ2-2; cdr3_nt: TGTGCCAGCCGCGGGGGAGGGGGTCCAGGGGAGCTGTTTTTT; cdr3_aa: CASRGGGGPGELFF
v_call: TRBV13; clone_size: medium-sized; d_call: -; j_call: TRBJ2-7; cdr3_nt: TGTGCCAGCAGCTTCCATAGCGGAGGACTCTCCTACGAGCAGTACTTC; cdr3_aa: CASSFHSGGLSYEQYF
v_call: TRBV11-2; clone_size: -; d_call: -; j_call: TRBJ2-2; cdr3_nt: TGTGCCAGCAGCTTAGTTATCGGGGAGCTGTTTTTT; cdr3_aa: CASSLVIGELFF
v_call: TRBV5-1; clone_size: -; d_call: TRBD2; j_call: TRBJ2-2; cdr3_nt: TGCGCCAGCAGCACGGGACTAGCGGGACGGGAGCTGTTTTTT; cdr3_aa: CASSTGLAGRELFF
v_call: TRBV19; clone_size: -; d_call: TRBD1; j_call: TRBJ1-1; cdr3_nt: TGTGCCAGTACCACTTGGGGACAGGGGTTCAACACTGAAGCTTTCTTT; cdr3_aa: CASTTWGQGFNTEAFF
v_call: TRBV5-1; clone_size: -; d_call: TRBD2; j_call: TRBJ2-1; cdr3_nt: TGCGCCAGCAGCCCCGAGGTAGCGGGACATGGGGATGAGCAGTTCTTC; cdr3_aa: CASSPEVAGHGDEQFF
v_call: TRBV9; clone_size: once; d_call: TRBD2; j_call: TRBJ2-2; cdr3_nt: TGTGCCAGCAGCGTAGATCCAGCGGGAGTTTCCGGGGAGCTGTTTTTT; cdr3_aa: CASSVDPAGVSGELFF
v_call: TRBV1; clone_size: -; d_call: -; j_call: TRBJ2-2; cdr3_nt: TGCACCAGCAGCCAAGATGGGGGACTAACAGACGGGGAGCTGTTTTTT; cdr3_aa: CTSSQDGGLTDGELFF
v_call: TRBV19; clone_size: -; d_call: -; j_call: TRBJ1-1; cdr3_nt: TGTGCCAGTAGTCCCCCAGTCGGGAGAATGAACACTGAAGCTTTCTTT; cdr3_aa: CASSPPVGRMNTEAFF
v_call: TRBV19; clone_size: once; d_call: TRBD1; j_call: TRBJ2-3; cdr3_nt: TGTGCCAACACGCACAGGGGGCCCACAGATACGCAGTATTTT; cdr3_aa: CANTHRGPTDTQYF
v_call: TRBV7-9; clone_size: -; d_call: -; j_call: TRBJ2-7; cdr3_nt: TGTGCCAGCAGCTCGGGCCGAGGGCCCTACGAGCAGTACTTC; cdr3_aa: CASSSGRGPYEQYF
v_call: TRBV4-1; clone_size: -; d_call: TRBD2; j_call: TRBJ2-1; cdr3_nt: TGCGCCAGCAGCCAACTAGCGGGAGTCGTCAATGAGCAGTTCTTC; cdr3_aa: CASSQLAGVVNEQFF
v_call: TRBV9; clone_size: -; d_call: -; j_call: TRBJ1-1; cdr3_nt: TGTGCCAGCAGCGCTTGGGGGGCAGGGAACACTGAAGCTTTCTTT; cdr3_aa: CASSAWGAGNTEAFF
v_call: TRBV6-5; clone_size: -; d_call: -; j_call: TRBJ2-7; cdr3_nt: TGTGCCAGCAGTTTGGGACCCGACCATGCGTCCTACGAGCAGTACTTC; cdr3_aa: CASSLGPDHASYEQYF
v_call: TRBV19; clone_size: -; d_call: -; j_call: TRBJ1-1; cdr3_nt: TGTGCCAGTAGTATAGAGGCGGAAGCGAACACTGAAGCTTTCTTT; cdr3_aa: CASSIEAEANTEAFF
v_call: TRBV19; clone_size: -; d_call: TRBD1; j_call: TRBJ1-1; cdr3_nt: TGTGCCAGTAGTATGGGACAGGTTTGGGTTGAAGCTTTCTTT; cdr3_aa: CASSMGQVWVEAFF
v_call: TRBV5-6; clone_size: -; d_call: TRBD1; j_call: TRBJ2-4; cdr3_nt: TGTGCCAGCAGCTCGACAGGGGGCTGGTCCAAAAACATTCAGTACTTC; cdr3_aa: CASSSTGGWSKNIQYF
v_call: TRBV5-6; clone_size: -; d_call: -; j_call: TRBJ2-1; cdr3_nt: TGTGCCAGCACCGGGACTCTGACCCAGGATGAGCAGTTCTTC; cdr3_aa: CASTGTLTQDEQFF
v_call: TRBV5-1; clone_size: once; d_call: -; j_call: TRBJ1-1; cdr3_nt: TGCGCCAGCAGCGATTTGGAAATTCTGAACACTGAAGCTTTCTTT; cdr3_aa: CASSDLEILNTEAFF
v_call: TRBV11-2; clone_size: -; d_call: TRBD2; j_call: TRBJ2-7; cdr3_nt: TGTGCCAGCAGCTCGATAGCGGGAGGGGTTGATGAGCAGTACTTC; cdr3_aa: CASSSIAGGVDEQYF
v_call: TRBV10-3; clone_size: -; d_call: -; j_call: TRBJ1-5; cdr3_nt: TGTGCCACTCGACAGAGGGAAAGGTGGCAGGGCAATCAGCCCCAGCATTTT; cdr3_aa: CATRQRERWQGNQPQHF
v_call: TRBV27; clone_size: once; d_call: -; j_call: TRBJ2-7; cdr3_nt: TGTGCCAGCAGTTCCTGGACAGCCGGGGAGCAGTACTTC; cdr3_aa: CASSSWTAGEQYF
v_call: TRBV19; clone_size: -; d_call: -; j_call: TRBJ2-3; cdr3_nt: TGTGCCAGTAGTCCATTCCGGGGCACAGATACGCAGTATTTT; cdr3_aa: CASSPFRGTDTQYF
v_call: TRBV7-6; clone_size: -; d_call: TRBD2; j_call: TRBJ2-3; cdr3_nt: TGTGCCAGCAGCTTAGTGACTAGCGGGAGCCCAGATACGCAGTATTTT; cdr3_aa: CASSLVTSGSPDTQYF